This TCR beta chain was profiled in a study of T cells in Graves' hyperthyroidism and ophthalmopathy. About the research overall: Sampling of peripheral blood happened at initial diagnosis, prior to any treatment. Study-wide results and caveats: Blood also held most thyroid clonotypes expanded beyond 0.001.

The CDR3 covers 14 residues. CDR1 LGHDT and CDR2 YNNKEL come from the germline V gene (reference sequence). V lost 4 bases, J lost 3 bases, and 9 bases lay in between. In its sample, this clonotype was seen many times. The antigen is not known. Researchers took RNA transcripts and amplified the TCR beta CDR3 regions from them. The HTBI set primed first-round TCR CDR3 RT-PCR. TCRdb ran MiXCR on the multiplex PCR reads and lists one entry per CDR3 protein. The table records approximately 600,000 distinct CDR3 sequences, around 21% of them present only once. PBMCs came from more than 9.5 ml fresh peripheral blood.

V is TRBV3-1 and J is TRBJ2-2; tentative D call: TRBD1 (6 bases). The origin of this receptor is a man younger than 40 with Graves' ophthalmopathy. The sequencing input was blood. The CDR3 region has the DNA TGTGCCAGCAGCCTTCGACAGGACACCGGGGAGCTGTTTTTT. Amino acids: CASSLRQDTGELFF.